This T cell receptor beta chain was captured in a study of shared clonotypes between healthy human individuals. Overall study context: Participating donors consisted of two women and a few men aged 18 to 49. Notes on the study in general: As a rule, naive subsets had a larger estimated richness than memory subsets.

A word on this clone: Its target is unknown.

Clones were sequenced by immunoSEQ multiplex PCR, and TCRdb holds only the in-frame ones, with some missing. The sample has 800,000 to 1,200,000 clones, 75% to 80% seen once; the top ten hold approximately 0.56%. There were no recent acute infections or vaccinations among the donors, who were healthy HIV-negative adults. V lost 7 bases to trimming and J lost 2 bases, with 9 bases between them. The CDR3 covers 11 residues. Per the germline V gene, CDR1 is DFQATT and CDR2 is SNEGSKA (reference sequence). The clonotype comes from a man aged 18 to 30 in good health. Some clones in this sample may be carry-over from other donors' samples. The rearrangement uses TRBV20-1 and TRBJ2-7; no definite D call. Sample: memory CD4+ T cells from PBMCs. Subset: CD45RA-negative fraction. CDR3 DNA sequence: TGCAGTGTTGGGGAAACCTACGAGCAGTACTTC. As protein: CSVGETYEQYF.